This TCR beta chain was identified in a study of OX40 agonist ivuxolimab in advanced cancers. With regard to the full study: Ivuxolimab was an agonistic, fully human IgG2 monoclonal antibody directed against OX40 (CD134), a costimulatory receptor. Intravenous ivuxolimab was administered to patients every 2 weeks at six dose levels: 0.01, 0.1, 0.3, 1.5, 3 and 10 mg/kg. Among the roughly 52 dose-escalation patients, 19 had hepatocellular carcinoma, around 15 melanoma, 9 renal cell carcinoma and 9 head and neck cancer. A male proportion of around 80% and a mean age of roughly 55 years, ranging from 23 to 79, were recorded for the dose-escalation cohort. Patients were allowed to have had prior anti-PD-1, anti-PD-L1 or anti-CTLA-4 therapy, and 40% of the dose-escalation patients had been treated with checkpoint inhibitors. Partial responses were achieved by three dose-escalation patients, of whom one had hepatocellular carcinoma and two had cutaneous melanoma. Peripheral TCRbeta sequencing was intended to test whether TCR sequence diversity was altered and clonal T-cell expansion was caused by ivuxolimab. The paper reports the monotherapy dose-escalation portion (N of about 51 patients) of the phase I ivuxolimab trial.

The trial excluded patients who had a history of autoimmune disease or who were on systemic immunosuppression. In every dose cohort, peripheral blood was drawn for TCR sequencing at baseline, cycle 4 day 1, and cycle 7 day 1. The samples were drawn from a first-in-human, open-label, multicenter phase I dose-escalation trial of ivuxolimab. The trial enrolled adults with locally advanced or metastatic head and neck squamous cell, hepatocellular, melanoma or renal cell carcinoma. Before TCR sequencing, CD4+ T cells and CD8+ T cells were sorted from peripheral blood as separate populations. Beyond this particular receptor, the publication reports: At doses of 0.1 to 3.0 mg/kg, clonal expansion of both CD4+ and CD8+ blood T cells was observed from baseline to week 6. Low levels of normalized T-cell clonal expansion were also seen in some patients who did not respond. In partial responders in the 0.1-3.0 mg/kg groups, normalized peripheral clonal expansion was found to be among the lowest, especially among CD8+ T cells. The antigen specificity of the peripheral T cells that underwent clonal expansion was not determined. After ivuxolimab, expanded clones were on average more numerous among CD8+ T cells than among CD4+ T cells.

With respect to this clone: Its antigen is still unknown. No clone much larger than this one lies a single base away; base qualities are absent.

Genomic DNA was isolated from the sorted cells so that the TCRbeta CDR3 region could be sequenced. TCRbeta CDR3 regions were sequenced using the immunoSEQ Assay. TCRdb re-hosts the immuneACCESS table, in-frame sequences only. Its copies lack some clones; in the studies checked, an unresolved V gene accounts for under half of them, and the cause for the rest is not known. The sample table records over 65,000 clones; 80% to 95% of these occur just once. The ten biggest clones cover about 0.34% of the sample. The CDR3 goes from the cysteine to the phenylalanine over 14 residues. Left in the record is the CDR3 DNA by itself, 42 bases read in frame from the first base. CDR1 and CDR2 are drawn from the germline V gene: SGHRS, YFSETQ. V loses 2 bases of germline sequence and J loses 8 bases, and the interval between the two ends is 13 bases.

Sequencing used CD4+ or CD8+ T cells sorted from blood, obtained in a trial of the OX40 agonist ivuxolimab. The chain couples TRBV5-1 to TRBJ1-4, with no confidently assigned D gene. The TCR was taken from an adult with an advanced solid tumor such as melanoma, head and neck, liver or kidney cancer. The nucleotides read TGCGCCAGCAGCTTTCGCGCCGATCAAGAAAAACTGTTTTTT. This is translated as CASSFRADQEKLFF.